Below are 5 T cell receptor beta chains sequenced from a single sample in a study of shared clonotypes between healthy human individuals. Measured with immunoSEQ multiplex PCR; TCRdb has only the in-frame clones, and not every one. Of more than 2,000,000 clones detected, around nine tenths appear once; the ten largest clones hold over 0.12%. Input material: naive CD4+ T cells sorted from blood. Subset indicated: CD45RA+ positively selected. The source is a young man in good health.

The gene calls are TRBV7-9 and TRBJ1-4; TRBD1 matches 8 bases. The V gene's germline CDR1 is SEHNR and CDR2 FQNEAQ (reference sequence). The CDR3 has 18 amino acids. The V segment lost 5 bases and the J segment 0 bases; nucleotides outside the gene matches: 11. The CDR3 loop is CASSPSRTGFATNEKLFF. The CDR3, as DNA: TGTGCCAGCAGCCCCTCCCGGACAGGGTTTGCAACTAATGAAAAACTGTTTTTT.

The V and J genes are TRBV12-5 and TRBJ2-1; D is undetermined. This CDR3 has 11 residues. Per germline, CDR1 LGHNT and CDR2 FRNRAP. The V end was cut by 7 bases, the J end by 8 bases, with 9 bases between. Here the CDR3 DNA reads TGTGCTAGTGCCATCTCCTATGAGCAGTTCTTC. Residues: CASAISYEQFF.

The V gene is TRBV6-6, the J gene TRBJ2-4; D remains unclear. Between the trimmed V and J ends, which lost 2 bases and 5 bases, there was a span of 13 bases. This CDR3 spans 15 amino acids. Germline CDR1 is MNHNY and CDR2 is SVGAGI (reference sequence). The CDR3 reads CASSYAPTVENIQYF. CDR3 bases: TGTGCCAGCAGTTACGCCCCGACTGTAGAAAACATTCAGTACTTC.

The chain employs TRBV28 and TRBJ1-4; 8 nucleotides line up with TRBD1. Germline CDR1 MDHEN, CDR2 SYDVKM. The CDR3 length is 14 residues. The J segment lost 8 bases and the V segment lost 4 bases, leaving 6 bases of the junction unmatched. In DNA form, the CDR3 reads TGTGCCAGCAGTTCGGACAGGGAAGGGGAAAAACTGTTTTTT. This gives the protein CASSSDREGEKLFF.

The rearrangement links TRBV7-8 to TRBJ2-3; no definite D call. The CDR3 has 14 amino acids. With 0 bases removed from V and 6 bases from J, the gap between germline ends came to 10 bases. Germline loops: CDR1 SGHVS, CDR2 FQNEAQ. The CDR3 bases are TGTGCCAGCAGCTTAGCCCCCCTTTCGGATACGCAGTATTTT. This translates into CASSLAPLSDTQYF.